This T cell receptor (beta chain) derives from a study of cytomegalovirus exposure and HLA in healthy donors. Whole-study findings and limits: The classifier, whose performance was assessed in both the original and validation cohorts, reportedly diagnosed cytomegalovirus status with high specificity and sensitivity.

The protocol was immunoSEQ multiplex PCR, while the TCRdb copy is restricted to in-frame clones and leaves out a portion. The table records about 250,000 clones, roughly 90% of them present only once. Comment on this clone: Its target is not known.

V shed 4 bases and J shed 2 bases, with 6 bases lying between them. Germline loops: CDR1 MDHEN, CDR2 SYDVKM. This CDR3 region has 13 residues. The TCR sequence derives from a young man in good health and CMV-seropositive. Sequenced material: PBMCs. The rearrangement uses TRBV28 and TRBJ1-5; D ambiguous. The CDR3 here is CASSSYGNQPQHF. In nucleotides, the CDR3 is TGTGCCAGCAGTTCATATGGCAATCAGCCCCAGCATTTT. Full variable domain (rest looked up from reference TRBV28 and TRBJ1-5): DVKVTQSSRYLVKRTGEKVFLECVQDMDHENMFWYRQDPGLGLRLIYFSYDVKMKEKGDIPEGYSVSREKKERFSLILESASTNQTSMYLCASSSYGNQPQHFGDGTRLSIL.